This T cell receptor beta chain was recorded in a study of cytomegalovirus exposure and HLA in healthy donors. Study summary: Caucasian-associated ancestry cluster membership applied to over 80% of around 400 genotyped donors. Points from the study as a whole: Some V segments could not be told apart, so they were left out, TRBV6-2 and TRBV6-3 among them. Data from an earlier analysis indicated that most TCR beta V segments were productive either about 87% or about 30% of the time.

The CDR3 covers 15 residues. Trimming took 0 bases from V and 4 from J, leaving 12 bases between them. Germline V gene data show CDR1 as SGHRS and CDR2 as YFSETQ. This clone showed up just once. The antigen is not known. The PCR contained 60 Vbeta and 13 Jbeta primers. TCRdb keeps only in-frame clones here, not all; method: immunoSEQ multiplex PCR. The sample has 160,000 or so clones, 65% to 90% seen once; the top ten hold about 11%. V and J are TRBV5-1 and TRBJ2-3; a possible D gene is TRBD2 (7 bases). The receptor comes from a man in his forties or fifties in good health and CMV-seropositive. Sequences were obtained from PBMCs. In DNA form, the CDR3 reads TGCGCCAGCAGCTTGGAGGGGGGGGATGCAGATACGCAGTATTTT. It translates to CASSLEGGDADTQYF.